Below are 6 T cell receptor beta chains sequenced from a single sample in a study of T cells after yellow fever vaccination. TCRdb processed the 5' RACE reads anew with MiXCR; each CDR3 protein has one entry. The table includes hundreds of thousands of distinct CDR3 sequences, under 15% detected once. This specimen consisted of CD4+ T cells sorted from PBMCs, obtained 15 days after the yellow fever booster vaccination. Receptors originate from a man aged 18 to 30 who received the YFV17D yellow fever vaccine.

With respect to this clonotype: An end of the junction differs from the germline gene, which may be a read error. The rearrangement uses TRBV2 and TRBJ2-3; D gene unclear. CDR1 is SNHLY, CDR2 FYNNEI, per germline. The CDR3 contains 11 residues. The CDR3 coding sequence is TGTGCCAGCAGTAGGAAAGATACGCACTATTTT. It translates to CASSRKDTHYF. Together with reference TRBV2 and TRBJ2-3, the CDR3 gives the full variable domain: EPEVTQTPSHQVTQMGQEVILRCVPISNHLYFYWYRQILGQKVEFLVSFYNNEISEKSEIFDDQFSVERPDGSNFTLKIRSTKLEDSAMYFCASSRKDTHYFGPGTRLTVL.

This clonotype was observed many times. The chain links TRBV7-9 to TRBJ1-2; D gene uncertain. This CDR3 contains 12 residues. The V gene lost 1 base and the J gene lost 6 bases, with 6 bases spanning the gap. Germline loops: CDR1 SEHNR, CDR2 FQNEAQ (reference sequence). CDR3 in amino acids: CASSLEGHGYTF. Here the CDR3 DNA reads TGTGCCAGCAGCTTAGAGGGCCATGGCTACACCTTC.

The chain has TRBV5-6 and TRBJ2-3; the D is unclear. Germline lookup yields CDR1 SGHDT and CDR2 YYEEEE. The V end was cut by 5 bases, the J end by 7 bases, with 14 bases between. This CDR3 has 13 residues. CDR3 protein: CASSSRHTNTQYF. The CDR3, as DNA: TGTGCCAGCAGTTCCCGTCATACGAATACGCAGTATTTT.

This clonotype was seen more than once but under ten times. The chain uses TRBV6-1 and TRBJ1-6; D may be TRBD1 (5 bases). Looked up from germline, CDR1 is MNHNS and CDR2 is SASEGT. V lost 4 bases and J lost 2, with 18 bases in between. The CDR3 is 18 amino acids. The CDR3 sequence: CASSVRDSRDTYNSPLHF. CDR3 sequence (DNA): TGTGCCAGCAGTGTGCGGGACTCCCGAGACACCTATAATTCACCCCTCCACTTT.

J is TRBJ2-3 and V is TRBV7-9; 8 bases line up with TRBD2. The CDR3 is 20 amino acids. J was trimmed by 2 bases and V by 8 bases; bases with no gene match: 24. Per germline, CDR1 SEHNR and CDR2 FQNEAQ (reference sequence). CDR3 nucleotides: TGTGCCAGCTATAAATCGTGGCGGCGGGGGGCCGGAAGCCCCACAGATACGCAGTATTTT. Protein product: CASYKSWRRGAGSPTDTQYF.

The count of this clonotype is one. CDR3 sequence reads: CASSIWDYGYTF. In DNA, the CDR3 is TGTGCCAGTAGTATATGGGACTATGGCTACACCTTC. V gene TRBV19 combines with J gene TRBJ1-2; D remains ambiguous. The CDR3 extends over 12 amino acids. CDR1 LNHDA and CDR2 SQIVND come from the germline V gene (reference sequence). Trimming removed 2 bases at V and 3 bases at J, with 4 bases between.